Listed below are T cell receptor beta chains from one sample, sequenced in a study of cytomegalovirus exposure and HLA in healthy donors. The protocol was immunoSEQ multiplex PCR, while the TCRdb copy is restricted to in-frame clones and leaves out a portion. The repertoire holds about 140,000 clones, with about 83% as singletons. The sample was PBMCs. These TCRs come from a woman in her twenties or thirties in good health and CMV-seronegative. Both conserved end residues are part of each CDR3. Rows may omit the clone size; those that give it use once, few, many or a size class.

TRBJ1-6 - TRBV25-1 CASSEGTGHYNSPLHF
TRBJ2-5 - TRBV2 CASSESGGATQYF
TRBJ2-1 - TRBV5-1 CASSVTGDGEQFF
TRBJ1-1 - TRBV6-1 CASIEDSLNTEAFF
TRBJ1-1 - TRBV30 CAWSLGPNTEAFF
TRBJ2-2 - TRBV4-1 CASSQEPSGAITGELFF
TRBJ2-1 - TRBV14 CASRLGGGVNEQFF
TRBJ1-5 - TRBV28 CASSSYGGAGPQHF
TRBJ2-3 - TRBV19 CASSIQGGADTQYF
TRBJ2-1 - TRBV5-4 CASSSMRAGGIPSYNEQFF
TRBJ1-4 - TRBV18 CASSPPRTGNIGEKLFF
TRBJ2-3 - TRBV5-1 CASSQAAGGGTDTQYF
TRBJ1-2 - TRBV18 CASSPGTDSYGYTF
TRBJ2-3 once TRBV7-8 CASSLQAGLYTDTQYF
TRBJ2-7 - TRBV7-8 CASSVRFLRDRVYEQYF
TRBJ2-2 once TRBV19 CASSQGLAGTGELFF